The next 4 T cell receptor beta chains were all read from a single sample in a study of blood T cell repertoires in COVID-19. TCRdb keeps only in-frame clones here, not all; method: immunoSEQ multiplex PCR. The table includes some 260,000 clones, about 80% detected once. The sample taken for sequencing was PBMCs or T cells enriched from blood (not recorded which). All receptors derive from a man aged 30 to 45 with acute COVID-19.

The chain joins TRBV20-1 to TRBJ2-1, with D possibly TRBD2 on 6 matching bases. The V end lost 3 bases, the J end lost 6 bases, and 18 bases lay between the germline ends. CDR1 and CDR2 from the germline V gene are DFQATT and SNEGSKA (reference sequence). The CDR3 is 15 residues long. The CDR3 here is CSASSLGGMGNEQFF. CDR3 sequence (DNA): TGCAGTGCTAGTTCCTTGGGAGGCATGGGCAATGAGCAGTTCTTC.

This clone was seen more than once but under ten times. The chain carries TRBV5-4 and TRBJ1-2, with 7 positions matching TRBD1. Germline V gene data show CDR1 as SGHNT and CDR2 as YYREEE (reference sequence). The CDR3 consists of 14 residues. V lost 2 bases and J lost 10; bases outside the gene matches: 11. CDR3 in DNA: TGTGCCAGCAGCTTCATGACAGGGAGAGGGATCTACACCTTC. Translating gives CASSFMTGRGIYTF.

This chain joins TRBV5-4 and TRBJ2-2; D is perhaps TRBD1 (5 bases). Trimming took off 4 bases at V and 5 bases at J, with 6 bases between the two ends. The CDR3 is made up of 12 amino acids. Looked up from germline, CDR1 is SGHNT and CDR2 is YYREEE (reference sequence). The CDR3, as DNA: TGTGCCAGCAGCAGGGGAACCGGGGAGCTGTTTTTT. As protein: CASSRGTGELFF.

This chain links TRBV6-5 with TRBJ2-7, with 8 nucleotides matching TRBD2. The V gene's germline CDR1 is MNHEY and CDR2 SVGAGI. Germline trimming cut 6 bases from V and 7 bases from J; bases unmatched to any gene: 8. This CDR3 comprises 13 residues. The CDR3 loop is CASRTGTSDEQYV. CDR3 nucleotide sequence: TGTGCCAGCAGGACGGGGACTAGTGATGAGCAGTACGTC.